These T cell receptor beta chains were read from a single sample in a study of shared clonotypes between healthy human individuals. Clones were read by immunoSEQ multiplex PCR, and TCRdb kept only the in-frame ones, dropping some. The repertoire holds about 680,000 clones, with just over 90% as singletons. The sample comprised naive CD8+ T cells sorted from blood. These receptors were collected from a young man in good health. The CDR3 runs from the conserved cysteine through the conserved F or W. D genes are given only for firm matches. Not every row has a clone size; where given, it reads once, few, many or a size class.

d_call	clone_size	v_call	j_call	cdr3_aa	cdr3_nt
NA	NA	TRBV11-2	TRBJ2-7	CASSLVGPREQYF	TGTGCCAGCAGCTTAGTTGGTCCTAGGGAGCAGTACTTC
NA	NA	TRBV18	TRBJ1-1	CASSRATEAFF	TGTGCCAGTTCTAGGGCCACTGAAGCTTTCTTT
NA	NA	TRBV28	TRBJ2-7	CASSFQGNSYEQYF	TGTGCCAGCAGTTTTCAGGGGAACTCCTACGAGCAGTACTTC
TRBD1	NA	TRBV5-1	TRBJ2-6	CASSVLQGQGPSGANVLTF	TGCGCCAGCAGCGTGCTGCAGGGACAGGGACCCTCTGGGGCCAACGTCCTGACTTTC
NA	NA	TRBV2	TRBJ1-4	CASIRPESNEKLFF	TGTGCCAGCATCAGGCCGGAAAGTAATGAAAAACTGTTTTTT
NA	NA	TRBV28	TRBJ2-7	CASSPGVEQYF	TGTGCCAGCAGTCCAGGGGTCGAGCAGTACTTC
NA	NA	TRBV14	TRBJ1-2	CASSPPLGVYGYTF	TGTGCCAGCAGCCCTCCATTAGGGGTCTATGGCTACACCTTC
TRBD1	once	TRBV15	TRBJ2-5	CATSRVQGAWETQYF	TGTGCCACCAGCAGAGTTCAGGGGGCTTGGGAGACCCAGTACTTC
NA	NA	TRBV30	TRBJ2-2	CAWSEYGELFF	TGTGCCTGGAGTGAGTACGGGGAGCTGTTTTTT
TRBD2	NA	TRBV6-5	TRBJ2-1	CASGPVSGSSNEQFF	TGTGCCAGCGGCCCGGTGAGCGGGAGTTCCAATGAGCAGTTCTTC
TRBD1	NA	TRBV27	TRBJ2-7	CASSSLTGSWFEQYF	TGTGCCAGCAGTTCACTGACAGGGTCGTGGTTCGAGCAGTACTTC
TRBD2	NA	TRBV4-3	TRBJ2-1	CASSQVGLASSHEQFF	TGCGCCAGCAGCCAAGTCGGACTAGCTTCTTCTCATGAGCAGTTCTTC
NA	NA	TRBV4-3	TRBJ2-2	CASSQESVPGELFF	TGCGCCAGCAGCCAAGAGTCAGTTCCCGGGGAGCTGTTTTTT
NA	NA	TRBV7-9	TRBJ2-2	CASSPRAGQPNTGELFF	TGTGCCAGCAGCCCCAGGGCGGGACAACCGAACACCGGGGAGCTGTTTTTT
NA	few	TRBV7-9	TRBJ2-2	CASTGRVAGELFF	TGTGCCAGCACGGGCAGGGTTGCCGGGGAGCTGTTTTTT
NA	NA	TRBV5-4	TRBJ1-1	CASSLGRGEAFF	TGTGCCAGCAGCTTGGGGAGGGGTGAAGCTTTCTTT
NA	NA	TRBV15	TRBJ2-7	CATSRAPLDEQYF	TGTGCCACCAGCAGAGCCCCACTCGACGAGCAGTACTTC
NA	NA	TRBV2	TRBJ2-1	CASSDGVRAPYNEQFF	TGTGCCAGCAGTGATGGCGTTAGGGCCCCCTACAATGAGCAGTTCTTC
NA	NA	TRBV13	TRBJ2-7	CASSMTGSRYEQYF	TGTGCCAGCAGTATGACAGGCTCCCGCTACGAGCAGTACTTC
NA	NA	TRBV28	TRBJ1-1	CASSERGGTEAFF	TGTGCCAGCAGTGAAAGGGGTGGCACTGAAGCTTTCTTT
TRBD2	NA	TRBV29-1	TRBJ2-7	CSVEGRGAYEQYF	TGCAGCGTTGAGGGGCGGGGGGCCTACGAGCAGTACTTC
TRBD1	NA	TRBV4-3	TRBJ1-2	CASSQGPDRVDGYTF	TGCGCCAGCAGCCAAGGCCCTGACAGGGTCGATGGCTACACCTTC
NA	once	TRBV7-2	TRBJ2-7	CASSLAGLSYEQYF	TGTGCCAGCAGCTTAGCGGGACTCTCCTACGAGCAGTACTTC
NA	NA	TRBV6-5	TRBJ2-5	CASSYVRQETQYF	TGTGCCAGCAGTTATGTCCGTCAAGAGACCCAGTACTTC
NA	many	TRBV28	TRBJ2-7	CATKPLSGAYEQYF	TGTGCCACCAAACCCCTTAGCGGAGCCTACGAGCAGTACTTC
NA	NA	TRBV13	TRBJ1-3	CASSLGVSGNTIYF	TGTGCCAGCAGCTTAGGGGTGTCTGGAAACACCATATATTTT
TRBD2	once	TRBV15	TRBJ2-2	CATSSFSGRDTGELFF	TGTGCCACCAGCAGCTTTAGCGGGAGAGACACCGGGGAGCTGTTTTTT
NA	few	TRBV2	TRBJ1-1	CASSGTFF	TGTGCCAGCAGCGGGACATTCTTT
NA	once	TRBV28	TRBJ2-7	CASSLSGASYEQYF	TGTGCCAGCAGTTTATCAGGGGCGTCCTACGAGCAGTACTTC
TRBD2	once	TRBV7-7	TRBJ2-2	CASSLNIAGIHTGELFF	TGTGCCAGCAGCTTAAATATAGCGGGAATCCACACCGGGGAGCTGTTTTTT
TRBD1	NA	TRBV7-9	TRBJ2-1	CASSLPGTGVANEQFF	TGTGCCAGCAGCTTACCTGGGACAGGGGTAGCCAATGAGCAGTTCTTC
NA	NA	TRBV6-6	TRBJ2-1	CASSYSAEEGNEQFF	TGTGCCAGCAGTTACTCGGCAGAGGAGGGCAATGAGCAGTTCTTC
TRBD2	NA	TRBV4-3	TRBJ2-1	CASSLGRGDNEQFF	TGCGCCAGCAGCCTCGGTCGGGGGGACAATGAGCAGTTCTTC
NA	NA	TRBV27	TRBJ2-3	CASSPSYGALTDTQYF	TGTGCCAGCAGTCCGTCTTACGGGGCCCTCACAGATACGCAGTATTTT
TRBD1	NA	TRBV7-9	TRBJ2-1	CASNPSGTGLYNEQFF	TGTGCCAGCAATCCTTCCGGGACAGGGCTGTACAATGAGCAGTTCTTC
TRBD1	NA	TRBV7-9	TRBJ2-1	CASSANRGNEQFF	TGTGCCAGCAGCGCAAACAGGGGGAATGAGCAGTTCTTC
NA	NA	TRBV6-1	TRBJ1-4	CASSEFKGTNEKLFF	TGTGCCAGCAGTGAATTTAAGGGCACTAATGAAAAACTGTTTTTT
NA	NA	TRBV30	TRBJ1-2	CAWIGENYGYTF	TGTGCCTGGATCGGGGAGAACTATGGCTACACCTTC
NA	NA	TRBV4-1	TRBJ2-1	CASSQERGAGNEQFF	TGCGCCAGCAGCCAAGAAAGGGGGGCGGGCAATGAGCAGTTCTTC
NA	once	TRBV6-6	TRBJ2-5	CASNSGVQETQYF	TGTGCCAGCAACTCAGGGGTGCAGGAGACCCAGTACTTC
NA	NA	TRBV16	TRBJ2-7	CASSQSFGYNEQYF	TGTGCCAGCAGCCAATCGTTTGGCTATAACGAGCAGTACTTC
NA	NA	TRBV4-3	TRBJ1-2	CASSQDGGAYYGYTF	TGCGCCAGCAGCCAAGATGGGGGGGCTTACTATGGCTACACCTTC
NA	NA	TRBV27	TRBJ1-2	CASSFSRTSYGYTF	TGTGCCAGCAGTTTTTCCAGGACGAGTTATGGCTACACCTTC
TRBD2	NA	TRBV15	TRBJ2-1	CATSSASGYNEQFF	TGTGCCACCAGCAGTGCTAGCGGCTACAATGAGCAGTTCTTC
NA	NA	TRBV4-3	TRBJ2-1	CASSQGVESSYNEQFF	TGCGCCAGCAGCCAAGGCGTCGAGAGCTCCTACAATGAGCAGTTCTTC
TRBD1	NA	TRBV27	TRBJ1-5	CATGQVGNQPQHF	TGTGCCACCGGACAGGTAGGGAATCAGCCCCAGCATTTT
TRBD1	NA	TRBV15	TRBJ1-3	CATSRLAGGIGNTIYF	TGTGCCACCAGCAGATTAGCAGGGGGCATCGGAAACACCATATATTTT
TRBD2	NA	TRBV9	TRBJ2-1	CASSVGLAGGYNEQFF	TGTGCCAGCAGCGTAGGACTAGCGGGAGGTTACAATGAGCAGTTCTTC
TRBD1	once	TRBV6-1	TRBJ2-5	CASSESRGRGTQYF	TGTGCCAGCAGTGAGTCTAGGGGGCGAGGGACCCAGTACTTC
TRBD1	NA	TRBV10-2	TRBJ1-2	CASTSQGAFGYTF	TGCGCCAGCACCTCACAGGGGGCGTTTGGCTACACCTTC
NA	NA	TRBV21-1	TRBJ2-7	CASSKGKWGYYEQYF	TGTGCCAGCAGCAAAGGCAAGTGGGGCTACTACGAGCAGTACTTC
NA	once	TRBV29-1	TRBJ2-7	CSVEVRGQTYEQYF	TGCAGCGTTGAAGTCCGGGGACAAACCTACGAGCAGTACTTC
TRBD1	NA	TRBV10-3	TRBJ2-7	CAISESGTGSSYEQYF	TGTGCCATCAGTGAGTCCGGGACAGGGAGCTCCTACGAGCAGTACTTC
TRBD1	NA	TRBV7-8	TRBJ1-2	CASSSGTGFGYTF	TGTGCCAGCAGCTCTGGGACAGGGTTTGGCTACACCTTC
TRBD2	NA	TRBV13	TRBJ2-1	CASSLVAGVGNEQFF	TGTGCCAGCAGCTTAGTGGCGGGAGTCGGCAATGAGCAGTTCTTC
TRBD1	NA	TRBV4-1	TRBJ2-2	CASSPDRGGTGELFF	TGCGCCAGCAGCCCCGACAGGGGAGGCACCGGGGAGCTGTTTTTT
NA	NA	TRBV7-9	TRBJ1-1	CASSLVSQLEAFF	TGTGCCAGCAGCTTAGTATCACAGCTTGAAGCTTTCTTT
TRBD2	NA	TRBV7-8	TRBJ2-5	CASGGGASVAQYF	TGTGCCAGCGGCGGGGGGGCCTCGGTGGCCCAGTACTTC
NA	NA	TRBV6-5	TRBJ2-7	CASRPLGESYEQYF	TGTGCCAGCAGGCCCCTTGGCGAGTCCTACGAGCAGTACTTC